Sequencing of this T cell receptor (beta chain) was carried out in a study of cytomegalovirus exposure and HLA in healthy donors. Method: immunoSEQ multiplex PCR; TCRdb's copy keeps in-frame clones and lacks some. The sample lists approximately 56,000 clones, around nine tenths occurring once. The receptor comes from a man aged 18 to 30 in good health and CMV-seronegative. Input material: PBMCs.

The CDR3 DNA reads TGTGCCAGCAGCCTCGAGTCAGGGGGCGGTAGCTTCTTC. Translation: CASSLESGGGSFF. The chain carries TRBV7-6 and TRBJ2-1; 8 nucleotides agree with TRBD1. This CDR3 comprises 13 residues. Germline lookup yields CDR1 SGHVS and CDR2 FNYEAQ. V trimming: 5 bases; J trimming: 16 bases; junction bases outside the gene matches: 13.